A selection of T cell receptor beta chains follows, all from one sample in a study of blood T cell repertoires in COVID-19. TCRdb's copy holds only in-frame clones and misses some; the assay was immunoSEQ multiplex PCR. The sample has a few hundred thousand clones, approximately 88% seen once. The sequencing input was peripheral blood. The receptors come from a woman aged 25-40 years who had recovered from COVID-19. CDR3s include the opening cysteine and the closing phenylalanine or tryptophan. A D gene is named only where the DNA matches it firmly. Size values are once, few and many counts, or a class for expanded clones, and some rows have none.

clone size	V gene	D gene	J gene	CDR3 protein	CDR3 DNA
.	TRBV6-5	.	TRBJ1-1	CASSSGLYEAFF	TGTGCCAGCAGCTCAGGGTTGTACGAAGCTTTCTTT
.	TRBV28	.	TRBJ2-5	CASSRYTEETQYF	TGTGCCAGCAGCCGGTATACTGAAGAGACCCAGTACTTC
.	TRBV9	TRBD2	TRBJ2-3	CASSARSLSGVSTDTQYF	TGTGCCAGCAGCGCCCGGAGCCTTAGCGGGGTCAGCACAGATACGCAGTATTTT
.	TRBV2	TRBD2	TRBJ2-1	CASRGLAVNNEQFF	TGTGCCAGCAGAGGACTAGCCGTCAACAATGAGCAGTTCTTC
.	TRBV5-8	TRBD1	TRBJ2-1	CASSFWTGAHNEQFF	TGTGCCAGCAGCTTCTGGACAGGGGCACACAATGAGCAGTTCTTC
.	TRBV27	TRBD2	TRBJ2-1	CASSSGGPYNEQFF	TGTGCCAGCAGCTCGGGGGGGCCCTACAATGAGCAGTTCTTC
.	TRBV7-8	TRBD2	TRBJ2-7	CASGDTGSYEQYF	TGTGCTAGCGGGGACACCGGGTCCTACGAGCAGTACTTC
.	TRBV2	.	TRBJ2-7	CASKLRGSSSYEQYF	TGTGCCAGCAAGCTCAGGGGTTCCAGCTCCTACGAGCAGTACTTC
.	TRBV3-1/TRBV3-2	.	TRBJ1-5	CASSGRNQPQHF	TGTGCCAGCAGCGGCAGGAACCAGCCCCAGCATTTT
once	TRBV13	TRBD1	TRBJ2-7	CASSLQDRAYEQYF	TGTGCCAGCAGCTTACAGGACAGGGCTTACGAGCAGTACTTC
.	TRBV2	TRBD1	TRBJ1-1	CASSAGTGGFGTEAFF	TGTGCCAGCAGTGCCGGGACAGGGGGCTTCGGGACTGAAGCTTTCTTT
.	TRBV19	.	TRBJ2-7	CASSIGTATYEQYF	TGTGCCAGTAGTATAGGGACAGCAACCTACGAGCAGTACTTC
.	TRBV29-1	.	TRBJ2-4	CSVDPGNQNIQYF	TGCAGCGTTGACCCAGGGAACCAAAACATTCAGTACTTC
.	TRBV2	TRBD1	TRBJ1-6	CASSRDRGNSPLHF	TGTGCCAGCAGTCGGGACAGGGGGAATTCACCCCTCCACTTT
.	TRBV3-1/TRBV3-2	TRBD2	TRBJ2-3	CASSSIAGDATDTQYF	TGTGCCAGCAGTTCCATAGCGGGGGACGCCACAGATACGCAGTATTTT
.	TRBV5-1	.	TRBJ1-6	CASSPGTTSSPLHF	TGCGCCAGCAGCCCAGGGACTACCTCATCACCCCTCCACTTT
.	TRBV25-1	TRBD1	TRBJ2-3	CASSGGQLLLADTQYF	TGTGCCAGCAGTGGGGGACAGCTCTTATTGGCGGATACGCAGTATTTT
.	TRBV2	TRBD1	TRBJ1-2	CASSDQGASGYTF	TGTGCCAGCAGCGACCAGGGGGCAAGTGGCTACACCTTC
.	TRBV3-1/TRBV3-2	.	TRBJ1-2	CASSQDPGLPGYTF	TGTGCCAGCAGCCAAGATCCCGGACTACCCGGCTACACCTTC
.	TRBV3-1/TRBV3-2	TRBD2	TRBJ2-5	CASSQEGGQQETQYF	TGTGCCAGCAGCCAAGAGGGAGGGCAGCAAGAGACCCAGTACTTC
.	TRBV18	.	TRBJ1-1	CASSPLIDTEAFF	TGTGCCAGCTCACCCTTAATAGACACTGAAGCTTTCTTT
.	TRBV7-9	TRBD1	TRBJ2-7	CASSPGTVSYEQYF	TGTGCCAGCAGCCCCGGGACAGTCTCCTACGAGCAGTACTTC
.	TRBV6-5	.	TRBJ2-1	CASSLVGAPPGREQFF	TGTGCCAGCAGTTTAGTGGGGGCCCCCCCAGGTAGGGAGCAGTTCTTC
.	TRBV9	.	TRBJ2-7	CASSVGTRGYEQYF	TGTGCCAGCAGCGTAGGGACACGTGGCTACGAGCAGTACTTC
.	TRBV5-4	TRBD1	TRBJ1-1	CASSPGGGGLETEAFF	TGTGCCAGCAGCCCCGGAGGAGGGGGCTTGGAAACTGAAGCTTTCTTT
.	TRBV12-3/TRBV12-4	.	TRBJ2-7	CASSRTVGGQYF	TGTGCCAGCAGTCGGACAGTCGGAGGGCAGTACTTC
.	TRBV6-5	.	TRBJ1-5	CASGAQPQHF	TGTGCCAGTGGGGCCCAGCCCCAGCATTTT
.	TRBV19	.	TRBJ1-2	CASKPIATNYGYTF	TGTGCCAGTAAGCCCATAGCAACTAACTATGGCTACACCTTC
.	TRBV18	TRBD1	TRBJ1-2	CASSPGQHYGYTF	TGTGCCAGCTCACCGGGACAGCACTATGGCTACACCTTC
.	TRBV9	TRBD2	TRBJ2-3	CASSLRAGGADTQYF	TGTGCCAGCAGCCTTCGAGCGGGAGGGGCAGATACGCAGTATTTT
.	TRBV9	.	TRBJ1-4	CASSPTIRPDKLFF	TGTGCCAGCAGCCCCACTATTAGACCGGACAAGCTGTTTTTT
.	TRBV6-5	.	TRBJ2-3	CASVPPGTDTQYF	TGTGCCAGCGTGCCTCCCGGTACAGATACGCAGTATTTT
.	TRBV11-2	TRBD1	TRBJ2-5	CASSLRTGKETQYF	TGTGCCAGCAGCCTAAGGACAGGGAAAGAGACCCAGTACTTC
.	TRBV18	.	TRBJ1-1	CASTYRDPMMNTEAFF	TGTGCCAGCACATACAGGGACCCTATGATGAACACTGAAGCTTTCTTT
.	TRBV28	TRBD2	TRBJ2-1	CASSLRGGDYNEQFF	TGTGCCAGCAGTCTGCGGGGGGGCGACTACAATGAGCAGTTCTTC
.	TRBV5-8	.	TRBJ1-1	CASSLYAGENTEAFF	TGTGCCAGCAGCTTGTATGCGGGTGAGAACACTGAAGCTTTCTTT
.	TRBV5-4	.	TRBJ1-1	CASSPLDRSGGGTEAFF	TGTGCCAGCAGCCCGCTCGACAGGTCGGGCGGCGGCACTGAAGCTTTCTTT
.	TRBV2	TRBD1	TRBJ2-7	CASRDEDRGEQYF	TGTGCCAGCAGAGACGAGGACAGGGGCGAGCAGTACTTC
.	TRBV12-3/TRBV12-4	.	TRBJ1-1	CASSEGRDEAFF	TGTGCCAGCAGCGAGGGGCGGGATGAAGCTTTCTTT
.	TRBV6-5	TRBD1	TRBJ1-5	CATLRGQGDQPQHF	TGTGCCACCCTTAGGGGACAGGGGGATCAGCCCCAGCATTTT
.	TRBV30	.	TRBJ2-7	CAWRSSYEQYF	TGTGCCTGGAGGAGCTCCTACGAGCAGTACTTC
.	TRBV30	.	TRBJ1-2	CAWRVPGGHGYTF	TGTGCCTGGAGGGTTCCGGGGGGCCATGGCTACACCTTC
.	TRBV6-6	TRBD1	TRBJ1-5	CASSKRQGASGQPQHF	TGTGCCAGCAGTAAACGACAGGGGGCGTCGGGACAGCCCCAGCATTTT
.	TRBV7-2	TRBD2	TRBJ2-1	CASRFTSGGPKFF	TGTGCCAGCAGGTTTACTAGCGGGGGACCCAAGTTCTTC
.	TRBV5-1	.	TRBJ1-3	CASSLNYPGGASGNTIYF	TGCGCCAGCAGCTTGAATTATCCGGGGGGCGCCTCTGGAAACACCATATATTTT
.	TRBV9	.	TRBJ2-3	CASSVAADTQYF	TGTGCCAGCAGCGTAGCTGCAGATACGCAGTATTTT
.	TRBV7-3	TRBD1	TRBJ2-5	CASSPRDREETQYF	TGTGCCAGCAGCCCGAGGGACAGGGAAGAGACCCAGTACTTC